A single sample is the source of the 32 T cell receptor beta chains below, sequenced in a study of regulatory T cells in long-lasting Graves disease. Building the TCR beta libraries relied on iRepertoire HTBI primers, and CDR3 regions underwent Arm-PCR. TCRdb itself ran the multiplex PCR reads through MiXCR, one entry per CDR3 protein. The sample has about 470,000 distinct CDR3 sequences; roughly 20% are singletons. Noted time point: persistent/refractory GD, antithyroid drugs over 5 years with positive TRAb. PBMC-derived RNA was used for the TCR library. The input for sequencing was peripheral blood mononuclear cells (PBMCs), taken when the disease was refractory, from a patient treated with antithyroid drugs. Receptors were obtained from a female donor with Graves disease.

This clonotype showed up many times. CDR3 loop: CASSSAETTEAFF. The CDR3, as DNA: TGTGCCAGCAGCTCGGCAGAGACCACTGAAGCTTTCTTT. The chain has TRBV7-3 and TRBJ1-1; no firm D call. The CDR3 runs to 13 residues. Trimming pared 4 bases from V and 4 bases from J, leaving 10 bases between. Germline V gives CDR1 SGHTA, CDR2 FQGTGA.

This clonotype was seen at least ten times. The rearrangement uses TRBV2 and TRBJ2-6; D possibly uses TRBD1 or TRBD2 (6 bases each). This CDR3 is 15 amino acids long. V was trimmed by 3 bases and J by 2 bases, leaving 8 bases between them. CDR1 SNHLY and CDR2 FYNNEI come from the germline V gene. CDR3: CASSERDTGANVLTF. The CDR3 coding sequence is TGTGCCAGCAGTGAGCGGGACACTGGGGCCAACGTCCTGACTTTC.

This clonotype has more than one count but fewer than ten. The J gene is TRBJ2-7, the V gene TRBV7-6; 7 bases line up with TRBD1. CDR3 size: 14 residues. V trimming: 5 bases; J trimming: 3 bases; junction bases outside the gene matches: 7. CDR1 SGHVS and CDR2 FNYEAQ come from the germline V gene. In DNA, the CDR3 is TGTGCCAGCAGCCTCCGGGACAGAAACTACGAGCAGTACTTC. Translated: CASSLRDRNYEQYF.

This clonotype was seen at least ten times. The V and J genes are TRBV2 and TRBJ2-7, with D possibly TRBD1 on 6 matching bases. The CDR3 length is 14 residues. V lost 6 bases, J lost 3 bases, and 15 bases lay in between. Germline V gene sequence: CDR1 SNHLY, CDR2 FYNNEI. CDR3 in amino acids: CASRLGALLYEQYF. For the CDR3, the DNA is TGTGCCAGCAGATTGGGGGCCCTCCTCTACGAGCAGTACTTC.

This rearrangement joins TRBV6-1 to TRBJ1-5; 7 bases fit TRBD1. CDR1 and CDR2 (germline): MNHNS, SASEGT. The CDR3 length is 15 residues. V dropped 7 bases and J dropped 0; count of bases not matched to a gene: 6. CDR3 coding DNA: TGTGCCAGCAAGCAACAGGGGACTAGCAATCAGCCCCAGCATTTT. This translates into CASKQQGTSNQPQHF.

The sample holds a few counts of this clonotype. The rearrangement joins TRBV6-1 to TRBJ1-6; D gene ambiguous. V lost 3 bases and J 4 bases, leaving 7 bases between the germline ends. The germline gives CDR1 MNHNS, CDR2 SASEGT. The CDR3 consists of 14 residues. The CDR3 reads CASSEGSYNSPLHF. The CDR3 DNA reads TGTGCCAGCAGTGAGGGATCTTATAATTCACCCCTCCACTTT.

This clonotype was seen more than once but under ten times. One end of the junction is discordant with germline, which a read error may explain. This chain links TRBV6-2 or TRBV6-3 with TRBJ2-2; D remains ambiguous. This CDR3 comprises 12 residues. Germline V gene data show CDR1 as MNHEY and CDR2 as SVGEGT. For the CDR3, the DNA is TGCGCCAGCAAACCGAACACCGGGGAGCTGTTTTTT. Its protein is CASKPNTGELFF.

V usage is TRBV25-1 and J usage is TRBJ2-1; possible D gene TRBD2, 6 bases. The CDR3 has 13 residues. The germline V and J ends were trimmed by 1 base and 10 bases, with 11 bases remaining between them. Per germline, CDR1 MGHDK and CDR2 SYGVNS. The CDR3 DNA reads TGTGCCAGCAGTGAATTCTTCCGGGGGGAGCAGTTCTTC. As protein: CASSEFFRGEQFF.

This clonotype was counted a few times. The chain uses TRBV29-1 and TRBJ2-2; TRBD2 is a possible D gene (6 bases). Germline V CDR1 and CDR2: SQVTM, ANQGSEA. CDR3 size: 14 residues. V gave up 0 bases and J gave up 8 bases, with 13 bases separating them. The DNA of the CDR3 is TGCAGCGTTGAAGAAAGGGGACTTTTGGGGGAGCTGTTTTTT. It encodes CSVEERGLLGELFF.

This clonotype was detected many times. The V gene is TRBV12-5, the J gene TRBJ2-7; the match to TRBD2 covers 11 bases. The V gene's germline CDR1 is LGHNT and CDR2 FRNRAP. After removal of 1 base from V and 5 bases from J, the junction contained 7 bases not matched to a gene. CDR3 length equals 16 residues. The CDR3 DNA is TGTGCTAGTGGTTTGGCAGTAGCGGGAGGGGTAAACGAGCAGTACTTC. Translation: CASGLAVAGGVNEQYF.

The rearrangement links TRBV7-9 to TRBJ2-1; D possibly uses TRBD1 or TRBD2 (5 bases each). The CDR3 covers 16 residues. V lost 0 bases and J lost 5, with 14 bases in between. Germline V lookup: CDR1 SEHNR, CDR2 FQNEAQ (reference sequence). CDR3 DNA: TGTGCCAGCAGCTTAGCGGGGCTAGGGGAGAACAATGAGCAGTTCTTC. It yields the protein CASSLAGLGENNEQFF.

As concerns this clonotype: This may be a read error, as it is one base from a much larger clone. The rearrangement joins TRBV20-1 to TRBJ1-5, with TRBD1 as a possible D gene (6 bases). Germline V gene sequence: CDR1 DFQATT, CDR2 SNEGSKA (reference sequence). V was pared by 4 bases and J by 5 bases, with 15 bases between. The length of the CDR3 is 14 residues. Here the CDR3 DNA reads TGCAGTGCTAAGGGCAGGGGTGCTTATCAGCCCCAGCATTTT. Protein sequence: CSAKGRGAYQPQHF.

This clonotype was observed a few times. CDR3 bases: TGTGCCAGCAGCCAGGGGTTCGGCTATGGCTACACCTTC. Protein sequence: CASSQGFGYGYTF. The chain carries TRBV7-9 and TRBJ1-2; perhaps TRBD1 as D (6 bases). The CDR3 sequence is 13 residues long. The V end lost 5 bases, the J end lost 4 bases, and 11 bases lay between the germline ends. CDR1 is SEHNR, CDR2 FQNEAQ, per germline (reference sequence).

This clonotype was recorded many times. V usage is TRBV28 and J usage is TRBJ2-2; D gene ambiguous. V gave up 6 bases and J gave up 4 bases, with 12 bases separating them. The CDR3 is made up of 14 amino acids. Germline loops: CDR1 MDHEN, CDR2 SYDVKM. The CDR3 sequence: CASRISPATGELFF. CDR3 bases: TGTGCCAGCAGGATTTCACCTGCCACCGGGGAGCTGTTTTTT.

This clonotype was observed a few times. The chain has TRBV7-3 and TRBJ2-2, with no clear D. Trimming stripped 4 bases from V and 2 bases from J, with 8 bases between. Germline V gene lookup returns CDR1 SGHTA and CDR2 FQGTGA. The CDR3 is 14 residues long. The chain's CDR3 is CASSSRPNTGELFF. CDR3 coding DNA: TGTGCCAGCAGCTCCAGACCTAACACCGGGGAGCTGTTTTTT. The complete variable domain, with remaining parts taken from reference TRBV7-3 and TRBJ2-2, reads GAGVSQTPSNKVTEKGKYVELRCDPISGHTALYWYRQSLGQGPEFLIYFQGTGAADDSGLPNDRFFAVRPEGSVSTLKIQRTERGDSAVYLCASSSRPNTGELFFGEGSRLTVL.

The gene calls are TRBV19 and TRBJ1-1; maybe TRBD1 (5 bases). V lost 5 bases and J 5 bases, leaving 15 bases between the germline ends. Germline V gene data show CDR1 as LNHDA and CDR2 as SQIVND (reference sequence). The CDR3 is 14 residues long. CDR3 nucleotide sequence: TGTGCCAGTAGTCTTCCAGGGACGGGGACTGAAGCTTTCTTT. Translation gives CASSLPGTGTEAFF.

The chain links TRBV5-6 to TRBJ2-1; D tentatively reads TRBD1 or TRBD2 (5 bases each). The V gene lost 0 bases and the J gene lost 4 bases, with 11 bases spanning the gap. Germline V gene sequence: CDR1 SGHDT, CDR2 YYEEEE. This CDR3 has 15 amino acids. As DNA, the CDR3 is TGTGCCAGCAGCTTGGCCCGGGGACCATACAATGAGCAGTTCTTC. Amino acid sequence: CASSLARGPYNEQFF.

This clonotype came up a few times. This chain's CDR3 is CASSLEGGSDSPLHF. CDR3 DNA: TGCGCCAGCAGCTTGGAAGGGGGAAGCGATTCACCCCTCCACTTT. J is TRBJ1-6 and V is TRBV5-1; a weak D match, TRBD1 (6 bases). Germline lookup yields CDR1 SGHRS and CDR2 YFSETQ. CDR3 length equals 15 residues. V was trimmed by 0 bases and J by 8 bases, leaving 12 bases between them.

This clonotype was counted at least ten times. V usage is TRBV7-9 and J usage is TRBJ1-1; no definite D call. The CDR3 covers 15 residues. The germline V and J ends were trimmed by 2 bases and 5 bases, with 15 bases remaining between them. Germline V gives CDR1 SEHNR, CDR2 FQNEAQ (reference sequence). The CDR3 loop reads CASSLMMRRGTEAFF. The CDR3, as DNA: TGTGCCAGCAGCTTAATGATGCGGCGAGGTACTGAAGCTTTCTTT.

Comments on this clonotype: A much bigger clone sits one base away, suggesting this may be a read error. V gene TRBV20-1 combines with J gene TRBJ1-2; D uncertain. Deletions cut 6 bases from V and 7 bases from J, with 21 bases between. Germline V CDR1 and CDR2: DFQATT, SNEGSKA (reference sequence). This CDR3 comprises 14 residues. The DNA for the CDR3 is TGCAGTGCCGCGGACCTCCCTTACTCCGGTGGCTACACCTTC. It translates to CSAADLPYSGGYTF.

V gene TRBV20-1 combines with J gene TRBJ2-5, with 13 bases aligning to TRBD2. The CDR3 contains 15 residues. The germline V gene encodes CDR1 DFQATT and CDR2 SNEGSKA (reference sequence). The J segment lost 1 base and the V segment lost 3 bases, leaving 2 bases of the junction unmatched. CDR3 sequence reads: CSARGTSGIQETQYF. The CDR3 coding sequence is TGCAGTGCTAGGGGGACTAGCGGGATCCAAGAGACCCAGTACTTC.

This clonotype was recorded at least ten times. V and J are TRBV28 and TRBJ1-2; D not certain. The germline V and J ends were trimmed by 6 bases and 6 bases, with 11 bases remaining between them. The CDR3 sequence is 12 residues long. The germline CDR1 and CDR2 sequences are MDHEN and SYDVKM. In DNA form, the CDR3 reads TGTGCCAGCAGATCCCGGAGAGATGGCTACACCTTC. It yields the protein CASRSRRDGYTF.

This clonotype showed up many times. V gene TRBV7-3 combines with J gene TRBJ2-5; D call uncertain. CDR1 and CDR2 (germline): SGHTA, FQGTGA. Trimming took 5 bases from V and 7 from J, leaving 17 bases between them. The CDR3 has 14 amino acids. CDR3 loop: CASSLPIPNGTQYF. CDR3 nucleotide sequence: TGTGCCAGCAGCCTCCCCATCCCAAATGGGACCCAGTACTTC.

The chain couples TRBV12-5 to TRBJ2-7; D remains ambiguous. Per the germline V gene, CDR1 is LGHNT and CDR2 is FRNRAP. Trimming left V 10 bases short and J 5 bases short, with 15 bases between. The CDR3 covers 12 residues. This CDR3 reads CATQDLGNEQYF. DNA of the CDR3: TGTGCTACCCAGGACCTGGGGAACGAGCAGTACTTC.

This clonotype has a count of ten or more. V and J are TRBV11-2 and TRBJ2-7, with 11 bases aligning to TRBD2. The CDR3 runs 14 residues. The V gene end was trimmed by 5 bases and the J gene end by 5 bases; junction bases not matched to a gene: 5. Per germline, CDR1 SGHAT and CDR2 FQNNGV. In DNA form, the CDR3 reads TGTGCCAGCAGCGTTAGCGGGAGGGTAAACGAGCAGTACTTC. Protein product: CASSVSGRVNEQYF.

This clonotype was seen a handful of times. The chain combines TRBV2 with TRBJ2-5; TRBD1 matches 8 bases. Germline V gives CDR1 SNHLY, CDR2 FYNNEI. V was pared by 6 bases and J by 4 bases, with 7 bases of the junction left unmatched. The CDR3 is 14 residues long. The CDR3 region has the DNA TGTGCCAGCAGCCTGGGACAGGTTCGAGAGACCCAGTACTTC. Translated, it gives CASSLGQVRETQYF. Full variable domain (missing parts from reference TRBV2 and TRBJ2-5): EPEVTQTPSHQVTQMGQEVILRCVPISNHLYFYWYRQILGQKVEFLVSFYNNEISEKSEIFDDQFSVERPDGSNFTLKIRSTKLEDSAMYFCASSLGQVRETQYFGPGTRLLVL.

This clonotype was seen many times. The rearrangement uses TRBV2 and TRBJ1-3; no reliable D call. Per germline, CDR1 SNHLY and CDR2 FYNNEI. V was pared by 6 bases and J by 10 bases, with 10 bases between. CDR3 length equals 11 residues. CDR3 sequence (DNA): TGTGCCAGCAGCTCGACGGTAACCATATATTTT. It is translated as CASSSTVTIYF. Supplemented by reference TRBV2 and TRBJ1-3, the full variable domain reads EPEVTQTPSHQVTQMGQEVILRCVPISNHLYFYWYRQILGQKVEFLVSFYNNEISEKSEIFDDQFSVERPDGSNFTLKIRSTKLEDSAMYFCASSSTVTIYFGEGSWLTVV.

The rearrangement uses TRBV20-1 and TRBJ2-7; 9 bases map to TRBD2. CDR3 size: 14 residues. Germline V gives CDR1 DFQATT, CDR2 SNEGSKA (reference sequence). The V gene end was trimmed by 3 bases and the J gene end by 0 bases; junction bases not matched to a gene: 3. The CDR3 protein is CSARYSGSSYEQYF. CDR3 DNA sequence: TGCAGTGCTAGGTATAGCGGGAGCTCCTACGAGCAGTACTTC.

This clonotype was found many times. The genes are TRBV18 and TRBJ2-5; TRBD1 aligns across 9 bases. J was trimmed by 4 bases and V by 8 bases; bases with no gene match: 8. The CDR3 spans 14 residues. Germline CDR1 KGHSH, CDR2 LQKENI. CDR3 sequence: CASSPGTGRETQYF. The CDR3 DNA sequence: TGTGCCAGCAGTCCCGGGACAGGGCGAGAGACCCAGTACTTC.

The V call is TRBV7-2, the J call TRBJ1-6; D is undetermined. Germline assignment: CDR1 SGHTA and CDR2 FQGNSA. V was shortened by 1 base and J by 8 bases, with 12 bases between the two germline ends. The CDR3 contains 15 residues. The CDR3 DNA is TGTGCCAGCAGCTTAGTCCTCGAGTTCCATTCACCCCTCCACTTT. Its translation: CASSLVLEFHSPLHF. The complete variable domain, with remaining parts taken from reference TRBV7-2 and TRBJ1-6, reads GAGVSQSPSNKVTEKGKDVELRCDPISGHTALYWYRQSLGQGLEFLIYFQGNSAPDKSGLPSDRFSAERTGGSVSTLTIQRTQQEDSAVYLCASSLVLEFHSPLHFGNGTRLTVT.

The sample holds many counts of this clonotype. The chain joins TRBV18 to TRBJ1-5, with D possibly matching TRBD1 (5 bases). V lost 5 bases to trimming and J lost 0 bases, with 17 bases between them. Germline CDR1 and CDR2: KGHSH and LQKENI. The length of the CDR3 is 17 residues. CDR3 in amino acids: CASSDRQGDYSNQPQHF. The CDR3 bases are TGTGCCAGCTCAGATCGTCAAGGGGACTATAGCAATCAGCCCCAGCATTTT.

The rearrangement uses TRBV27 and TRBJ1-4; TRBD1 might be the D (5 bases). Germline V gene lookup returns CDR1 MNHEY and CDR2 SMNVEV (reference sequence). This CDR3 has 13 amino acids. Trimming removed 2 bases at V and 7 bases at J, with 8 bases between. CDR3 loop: CASSLDRGEKLFF. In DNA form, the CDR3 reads TGTGCCAGCAGTTTAGACAGAGGTGAAAAACTGTTTTTT.